This is a list of T cell receptor beta chains from one sample in a study of blood T cells in healthy people across ages. TCRdb reprocessed the 5' RACE reads via MiXCR and lists one record per CDR3 protein. Among about 1.6 million distinct CDR3 sequences listed, about 32% were seen once. The sample comprised blood. The receptor set was obtained from a woman under 40 in good health. Both conserved end residues are part of each CDR3. D genes are given only for firm matches. The listing skips clone size in some rows; elsewhere it reads once, few, many or a size class.

. TRBJ1-4 12 . TRBV20-1 CSAPSGGEKLFF TGCAGTGCTCCATCCGGGGGTGAAAAACTGTTTTTT
. TRBJ2-7 13 once TRBV30 CAWRDTGVYEQYF TGTGCCTGGAGAGATACTGGGGTCTACGAGCAGTACTTC
. TRBJ1-6 13 . TRBV12-3/TRBV12-4 CASGGSYNSPLHF TGTGCCAGTGGGGGCTCCTATAATTCACCCCTCCACTTT
TRBD1 TRBJ2-6 18 few TRBV28 CASSLFGTGASGANVLTF TGTGCCAGCAGTTTATTTGGGACAGGGGCCTCTGGGGCCAACGTCCTGACTTTC
TRBD2 TRBJ2-5 16 few TRBV7-9 CASSSPRLAARETQYF TGTGCCAGCAGCTCCCCCCGACTAGCGGCCAGAGAGACCCAGTACTTC
. TRBJ2-3 13 many TRBV9 CASSVAPTDTQYF TGTGCCAGCAGCGTAGCACCCACAGATACGCAGTATTTT
. TRBJ2-1 15 . TRBV6-5 CASSRGTGGFDEQFF TGTGCCAGCAGTAGGGGGACGGGAGGTTTTGATGAGCAGTTCTTC
. TRBJ1-6 14 . TRBV6-1 CASSGTGNSSPLHF TGTGCCAGCAGTGGAACAGGGAACAGTTCACCCCTCCACTTT
. TRBJ2-1 16 . TRBV7-3 CASSLFPLNQDNEQFF TGTGCCAGCAGCTTATTTCCACTGAATCAGGACAATGAGCAGTTCTTC
. TRBJ2-3 13 few TRBV12-3/TRBV12-4 CASSLGLGGPQYF TGTGCCAGCAGCCTAGGGTTGGGGGGCCCGCAGTATTTT
TRBD1 TRBJ1-1 17 . TRBV27 CASSLVPPQGDDTEAFF TGTGCCAGCAGTTTGGTCCCCCCACAGGGGGATGATACTGAAGCTTTCTTT
TRBD2 TRBJ2-3 16 . TRBV5-1 CASSLEGGGPVDTQYF TGCGCCAGCAGCTTGGAAGGCGGGGGGCCTGTAGATACGCAGTATTTT
. TRBJ2-1 16 . TRBV7-9 CASSPVSGASYNEQFF TGTGCCAGCAGCCCCGTCTCTGGCGCCTCCTACAATGAGCAGTTCTTC
. TRBJ2-1 18 . TRBV7-8 CAGSLAMWGPSSYNEQFF TGTGCCGGCAGCTTAGCGATGTGGGGCCCGAGCTCCTACAATGAGCAGTTCTTC
. TRBJ2-3 12 few TRBV20-1 CSASPGTDTQYF TGCAGTGCTAGTCCCGGGACCGATACGCAGTATTTT
. TRBJ1-2 15 . TRBV6-1 CASSDQAKGLGGYTF TGTGCCAGCAGTGATCAGGCGAAAGGATTAGGTGGCTACACCTTC
. TRBJ2-5 12 many TRBV29-1 CSVTGTEKTQYF TGCAGCGTCACCGGGACGGAGAAGACCCAGTACTTC
TRBD1 TRBJ2-1 16 few TRBV27 CASSRSGGQGWNEQFF TGTGCCAGCAGTCGCTCTGGGGGACAGGGTTGGAATGAGCAGTTCTTC
TRBD1 TRBJ1-5 14 . TRBV18 CASSPGTGMQPQHF TGTGCCAGCTCACCAGGGACAGGGATGCAGCCCCAGCATTTT
TRBD1 TRBJ2-5 12 few TRBV6-5 CASSWTGGTQYF TGTGCCAGCAGTTGGACAGGGGGTACCCAGTACTTC
. TRBJ1-1 14 few TRBV11-2 CASNSRQMNTEAFF TGTGCCAGCAACTCCCGCCAGATGAACACTGAAGCTTTCTTT
. TRBJ1-5 11 . TRBV20-1 CSARGQLTQHF TGCAGTGCCCGAGGACAGCTGACCCAGCATTTT
TRBD1 TRBJ1-1 14 few TRBV29-1 CSAMHGTGGTEAFF TGCAGCGCCATGCACGGGACAGGGGGCACTGAAGCTTTCTTT
TRBD1 TRBJ2-7 14 few TRBV28 CASTNSAGGYEQYF TGTGCCAGCACCAACTCGGCAGGGGGCTACGAGCAGTACTTC
TRBD2 TRBJ2-1 15 few TRBV12-3/TRBV12-4 CASSSRVAGDNEQFF TGTGCCAGCAGTTCACGAGTAGCGGGGGACAATGAGCAGTTCTTC
. TRBJ2-3 15 many TRBV18 CASSLISGPTDTQYF TGTGCCAGCTCACTTATCAGCGGCCCCACAGATACGCAGTATTTT
. TRBJ1-2 15 few TRBV5-6 CASSLVRTLNYGYTF TGTGCCAGCAGCTTGGTACGAACGTTGAACTATGGCTACACCTTC
TRBD2 TRBJ2-5 14 few TRBV10-3 CAISRGGVGETQYF TGTGCCATCAGCCGGGGGGGAGTAGGGGAGACCCAGTACTTC
TRBD2 TRBJ2-3 14 . TRBV20-1 CSASRLADTDTQYF TGCAGTGCTAGTCGACTAGCGGACACAGATACGCAGTATTTT
TRBD1 TRBJ2-3 16 . TRBV7-8 CASSFRRDSSTDTQYF TGTGCCAGCAGCTTCCGACGGGACAGTAGCACAGATACGCAGTATTTT
TRBD1 TRBJ2-1 16 few TRBV28 CASRQGGTFGNNEQFF TGTGCCAGCCGACAGGGGGGAACTTTCGGGAACAATGAGCAGTTCTTC
. TRBJ1-6 15 . TRBV5-1 CASSLGGEWNSPLHF TGCGCCAGCAGCTTGGGCGGGGAATGGAATTCACCCCTCCACTTT
. TRBJ2-7 12 many TRBV18 CASSPLRGEQYF TGTGCCAGCAGTCCCCTCAGGGGCGAGCAGTACTTC
. TRBJ2-7 15 . TRBV9 CASSPSGVGSYEQYF TGTGCCAGCAGCCCCTCGGGGGTCGGGTCTTACGAGCAGTACTTC
. TRBJ2-7 13 . TRBV20-1 CSVTCSGSYEQYF TGCAGTGTCACCTGCAGTGGTTCCTACGAGCAGTACTTC
. TRBJ2-7 13 . TRBV20-1 CSVMGRDAYEQYF TGCAGTGTTATGGGCAGGGACGCCTACGAGCAGTACTTC
TRBD2 TRBJ2-5 16 few TRBV9 CASSVEGGGFQETQYF TGTGCCAGCAGCGTAGAGGGCGGGGGGTTCCAAGAGACCCAGTACTTC
. TRBJ2-7 14 few TRBV5-6 CASSLVGLPNEQYF TGTGCCAGCAGCTTGGTCGGACTACCCAACGAGCAGTACTTC
TRBD2 TRBJ2-7 18 . TRBV7-2 CASSPRSGGAGGSYEQYF TGTGCCAGCAGCCCCCGTAGCGGGGGGGCCGGGGGTTCCTACGAGCAGTACTTC
. TRBJ2-1 18 few TRBV3-1 CASSHNLLGDSIRDEQFF TGTGCCAGCAGCCACAACCTCTTGGGGGACTCGATTAGGGATGAGCAGTTCTTC